This T cell receptor beta chain was recovered during a study of T cell repertoires in cytomegalovirus infection. Study at large: It can be stated that public TCR beta signatures indicated CMV infection as well as a matching HLA type.

A remark on this clonotype: The antigen is undetermined.

The study's findings and limits: Across the ex vivo response, the dominant clonotypes were HLA-C-restricted CMV-specific TCR beta clonotypes. Using cumulative public TCR beta family frequency, the authors identified those who carried CMV together with the relevant HLA.

CDR3 length: 17 residues. The germline CDR1 and CDR2 sequences are MNHEY and SMNVEV (reference sequence). Losses at the gene ends were 4 bases for V and 0 bases for J; bases not matched to a gene: 10. TCRdb re-called the reads through MiXCR, storing one row per CDR3 protein. The sample lists a few hundred thousand distinct CDR3 sequences, about a sixth occurring once. The chain employs TRBV27 and TRBJ2-3; 7 nucleotides match TRBD2. The sequenced material came from PBMCs. The sequence was obtained from a human donor in good health (CMV status not recorded). Some clones in this sample may be carry-over from other donors' samples. CDR3 sequence reads: CASSSGLGKSSTDTQYF. The CDR3, as DNA: TGTGCCAGCAGTTCTGGACTAGGCAAATCTAGCACAGATACGCAGTATTTT.